A selection of T cell receptor beta chains follows, all from one sample in a study of OX40 agonist ivuxolimab in advanced cancers. TCRdb's copy holds only in-frame clones and misses some; the assay was immunoSEQ multiplex PCR. This sample has some 85,000 clones; more than 85% occur once, and the top ten carry about 2.3%. Sample: CD4+ or CD8+ T cells sorted from blood, taken in a trial of the OX40 agonist ivuxolimab. The receptors come from an adult with an advanced solid tumor such as melanoma, head and neck, liver or kidney cancer. The CDR3 runs from the conserved cysteine through the conserved F or W. Fields, in order: D gene, clone size, J gene, V gene, CDR3 protein, CDR3 DNA. A D gene is named only where the DNA matches it firmly. Rows may omit the clone size; those that give it use once, few, many or a size class.

TRBD2	-	TRBJ2-1	TRBV9	CASSADSGRAYEQFF	TGTGCCAGCAGCGCTGATAGCGGGAGGGCCTATGAGCAGTTCTTC
-	-	TRBJ1-1	TRBV5-4	CASSPWTAMNTEAFF	TGTGCCAGCAGCCCGTGGACGGCCATGAACACTGAAGCTTTCTTT
-	-	TRBJ2-7	TRBV14	CASSQGYTGIYEQYF	TGTGCCAGCAGCCAGGGCTATACAGGGATCTACGAGCAGTACTTC
-	-	TRBJ2-3	TRBV10-3	CAISGGAGAGADTQYF	TGTGCCATCAGTGGGGGGGCTGGAGCGGGTGCAGATACGCAGTATTTT
-	-	TRBJ1-5	TRBV30	CAWSLGLFQPQHF	TGTGCCTGGAGCCTGGGACTGTTCCAGCCCCAGCATTTT
-	-	TRBJ1-3	TRBV6-1	CASSENRSGNTIYF	TGTGCCAGCAGTGAAAACCGCTCTGGAAACACCATATATTTT
-	-	TRBJ2-7	TRBV18	CASSPPSTAHEQYF	TGTGCCAGCTCACCACCTAGCACAGCCCACGAGCAGTACTTC
-	-	TRBJ2-1	TRBV21-1	CAFLDGQTSYNEQFF	TGTGCCTTCCTAGACGGCCAGACCTCCTACAATGAGCAGTTCTTC
-	-	TRBJ2-5	TRBV5-1	CASSLQETQYF	TGCGCCAGCAGCCTACAAGAGACCCAGTACTTC
TRBD1	-	TRBJ2-3	TRBV11-2	CASSFRDRGYRTDTQYF	TGTGCCAGCAGCTTCCGGGACAGGGGGTACCGCACAGATACGCAGTATTTT
-	-	TRBJ1-2	TRBV27	CASSLSGPYGYTF	TGTGCCAGCAGTTTATCTGGCCCTTATGGCTACACCTTC
-	-	TRBJ2-7	TRBV6-5	CASRAGWGPLYEQYF	TGTGCCAGCAGGGCCGGCTGGGGCCCCCTGTACGAGCAGTACTTC
-	-	TRBJ2-2	TRBV9	CASSVSPFDTGELFF	TGTGCCAGCAGCGTCTCGCCATTCGACACCGGGGAGCTGTTTTTT
-	-	TRBJ2-1	TRBV6-4	CASSDIGGLERDEQFF	TGTGCCAGCAGTGACATAGGGGGGCTAGAGCGCGATGAGCAGTTCTTC
-	-	TRBJ2-1	TRBV18	CASSPIGSSYNEQFF	TGTGCCAGCTCACCGATCGGGAGCTCCTACAATGAGCAGTTCTTC
TRBD1	-	TRBJ2-1	TRBV7-2	CASSLSGGSYNEQFF	TGTGCCAGCAGCTTATCAGGGGGCTCCTACAATGAGCAGTTCTTC
TRBD1	-	TRBJ1-1	TRBV30	CAWRRQGATEGEAFF	TGTGCCTGGAGGAGACAGGGGGCCACGGAGGGTGAAGCTTTCTTT
TRBD2	-	TRBJ2-2	TRBV4-2	CASSQGAPGLANGELFF	TGTGCCAGCAGCCAAGGTGCGCCGGGACTAGCGAACGGGGAGCTGTTTTTT
-	few	TRBJ2-7	TRBV5-1	CASSPLGTTQGEQYF	TGCGCCAGCAGCCCTTTAGGGACAACACAGGGCGAGCAGTACTTC
TRBD1	few	TRBJ1-2	TRBV28	CATREGADYGYTF	TGTGCCACCCGGGAGGGGGCGGACTATGGCTACACCTTC
-	once	TRBJ2-7	TRBV21-1	CASSTLTERNLGPYEQYF	TGTGCCAGCAGCACCCTAACGGAGCGGAACTTAGGCCCCTACGAGCAGTACTTC
TRBD2	-	TRBJ2-1	TRBV9	CASSVFSGFTGNEQFF	TGTGCCAGCAGCGTGTTTAGCGGGTTCACGGGCAATGAGCAGTTCTTC
-	-	TRBJ2-1	TRBV5-5	CASSEYGIYNEQFF	TGTGCCAGCAGCGAGTACGGGATCTACAATGAGCAGTTCTTC
TRBD2	-	TRBJ2-7	TRBV4-1	CASSPGLAGARIYEQYF	TGCGCCAGCAGCCCCGGACTAGCGGGAGCTCGTATCTACGAGCAGTACTTC
-	-	TRBJ2-1	TRBV7-2	CASSLVVGLRDEQFF	TGTGCCAGCAGCTTAGTGGTAGGGCTACGGGATGAGCAGTTCTTC
TRBD1	-	TRBJ2-6	TRBV29-1	CRTGPRSGGPGANVLTF	TGCAGAACCGGACCTCGGTCAGGGGGTCCTGGGGCCAACGTCCTGACTTTC
-	-	TRBJ2-7	TRBV5-1	CASSLVFPYEQYF	TGCGCCAGCAGCTTGGTTTTCCCATACGAGCAGTACTTC
TRBD2	-	TRBJ2-2	TRBV19	CATRRTSTGELFF	TGTGCCACCCGAAGGACTAGCACCGGGGAGCTGTTTTTT
-	-	TRBJ1-1	TRBV29-1	CSAGAMNTEAFF	TGCAGCGCCGGGGCGATGAACACTGAAGCTTTCTTT
TRBD2	-	TRBJ2-5	TRBV6-1	CASSALDREGTQYF	TGTGCCAGCAGTGCCTTGGACCGGGAGGGGACCCAGTACTTC
-	once	TRBJ2-7	TRBV5-1	CASSLGQDSYEQYF	TGCGCCAGCAGCTTGGGACAGGACTCCTACGAGCAGTACTTC
-	-	TRBJ1-1	TRBV6-5	CASSSVNTEAFF	TGTGCCAGCAGTTCCGTGAACACTGAAGCTTTCTTT
TRBD1	once	TRBJ2-3	TRBV7-9	CASTPGQGGDTQYF	TGTGCCAGCACCCCGGGACAGGGAGGAGATACGCAGTATTTT